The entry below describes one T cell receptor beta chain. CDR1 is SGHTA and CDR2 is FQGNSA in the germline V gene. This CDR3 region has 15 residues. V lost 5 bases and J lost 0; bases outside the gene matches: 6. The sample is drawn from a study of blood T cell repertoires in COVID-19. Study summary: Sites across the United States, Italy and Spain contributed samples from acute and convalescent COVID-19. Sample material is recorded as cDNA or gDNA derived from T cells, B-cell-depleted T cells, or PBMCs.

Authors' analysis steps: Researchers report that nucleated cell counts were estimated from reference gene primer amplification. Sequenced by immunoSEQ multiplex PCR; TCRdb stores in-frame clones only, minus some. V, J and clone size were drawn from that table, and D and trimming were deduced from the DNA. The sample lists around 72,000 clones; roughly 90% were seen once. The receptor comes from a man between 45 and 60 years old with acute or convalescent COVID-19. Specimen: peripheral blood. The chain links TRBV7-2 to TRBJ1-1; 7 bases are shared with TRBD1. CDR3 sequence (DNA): TGTGCCAGCAGCCTAACAGGGGCCCTGAACACTGAAGCTTTCTTT. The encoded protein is CASSLTGALNTEAFF.